This T cell receptor (beta chain) was obtained from a study of cytomegalovirus exposure and HLA in healthy donors. Amplification used 60 Vbeta primers and 13 Jbeta primers. Produced via immunoSEQ multiplex PCR; TCRdb's table is partial and in-frame only. The sample lists 120,000 or so clones, 75% occurring once. Trimming took 7 bases from V and 2 from J, leaving 14 bases between them. Per the germline V gene, CDR1 is SQVTM and CDR2 is ANQGSEA. This CDR3 comprises 13 residues. The chain is built from TRBV29-1 and TRBJ1-1; weak D call: TRBD1 (6 bases). This clonotype was sampled from a woman aged 40 to 50 in good health and CMV-seropositive. The material sequenced was PBMCs. The CDR3 DNA reads TGCAGCGCCCAGGAACAGGGTAACACTGAAGCTTTCTTT. It encodes CSAQEQGNTEAFF.